This is a list of T cell receptor beta chains from one sample in a study of T cell repertoires in cytomegalovirus infection. MiXCR, run by TCRdb on the reads, gives a single entry per CDR3 protein. The sample lists a few hundred thousand distinct CDR3 sequences, roughly 16% occurring once. Sequenced material: PBMCs. The receptors originated from a human donor in good health (CMV status not recorded). Some clones in this sample may be carry-over from other donors' samples. Both conserved end residues are part of each CDR3. Fields, in order: V gene, J gene, clone size, D gene, CDR3 protein, CDR3 DNA. D genes are given only for firm matches. Clone sizes are given selectively: once, few, many, or a class where the clone is expanded.

v_gene: TRBV6-1
j_gene: TRBJ2-2
abundance: many
d_gene: TRBD2
CDR3aa: CASSALHGGATGELFF
CDR3nt: TGTGCCAGCAGTGCCCTCCACGGGGGGGCGACCGGGGAGCTGTTTTTT

v_gene: TRBV7-2
j_gene: TRBJ1-1
abundance: few
d_gene: -
CDR3aa: CASSSSQGNTEAFF
CDR3nt: TGTGCCAGCAGCTCTTCCCAGGGGAACACTGAAGCTTTCTTT

v_gene: TRBV11-2
j_gene: TRBJ2-5
abundance: few
d_gene: -
CDR3aa: CASSYRVGGQETQYF
CDR3nt: TGTGCCAGCAGCTACAGGGTTGGGGGCCAAGAGACCCAGTACTTC

v_gene: TRBV7-8
j_gene: TRBJ2-5
abundance: many
d_gene: -
CDR3aa: CASSLLAGAGEETQYF
CDR3nt: TGTGCCAGCAGCTTACTGGCAGGGGCTGGGGAAGAGACCCAGTACTTC

v_gene: TRBV7-8
j_gene: TRBJ1-5
abundance: few
d_gene: TRBD1
CDR3aa: CASSHIQGWENQPQHF
CDR3nt: TGTGCCAGCAGCCACATACAGGGGTGGGAAAATCAGCCCCAGCATTTT

v_gene: TRBV28
j_gene: TRBJ1-4
abundance: few
d_gene: TRBD1
CDR3aa: CASRTRGQGNEKLFF
CDR3nt: TGTGCCAGCAGAACCCGGGGACAGGGGAATGAAAAACTGTTTTTT

v_gene: TRBV5-4
j_gene: TRBJ2-3
abundance: few
d_gene: -
CDR3aa: CASSATSPDTQYF
CDR3nt: TGTGCCAGCAGCGCAACTAGTCCAGATACGCAGTATTTT

v_gene: TRBV27
j_gene: TRBJ1-5
abundance: -
d_gene: TRBD1
CDR3aa: CASSFVGQNQPQHF
CDR3nt: TGTGCCAGCAGTTTTGTGGGACAGAATCAGCCCCAGCATTTT

v_gene: TRBV5-4
j_gene: TRBJ2-5
abundance: -
d_gene: TRBD2
CDR3aa: CASSLALAGVQTQYF
CDR3nt: TGTGCCAGCAGCTTGGCGCTAGCGGGGGTTCAGACCCAGTACTTC

v_gene: TRBV24-1
j_gene: TRBJ2-5
abundance: many
d_gene: -
CDR3aa: CATSDFESSETQYF
CDR3nt: TGTGCCACCAGTGATTTCGAGAGTTCAGAGACCCAGTACTTC

v_gene: TRBV20-1
j_gene: TRBJ1-2
abundance: -
d_gene: -
CDR3aa: CSARDTLANYGYTF
CDR3nt: TGCAGTGCTAGGGACACGTTAGCTAACTATGGCTACACCTTC

v_gene: TRBV12-3/TRBV12-4
j_gene: TRBJ1-1
abundance: many
d_gene: -
CDR3aa: CASSPSPASNTEAFF
CDR3nt: TGTGCCAGCAGTCCAAGCCCGGCCTCGAACACTGAAGCTTTCTTT

v_gene: TRBV28
j_gene: TRBJ1-4
abundance: few
d_gene: TRBD1
CDR3aa: CASSSLDRVWGKLFF
CDR3nt: TGTGCCAGCAGTTCCTTGGACAGGGTCTGGGGAAAACTGTTTTTT

v_gene: TRBV12-3/TRBV12-4
j_gene: TRBJ1-2
abundance: -
d_gene: TRBD1
CDR3aa: CASRMTGQNFGYTF
CDR3nt: TGTGCCAGCAGGATGACAGGGCAGAACTTTGGCTACACCTTC

v_gene: TRBV19
j_gene: TRBJ1-2
abundance: many
d_gene: -
CDR3aa: CASRSGGYTF
CDR3nt: TGTGCCAGTCGTTCAGGTGGCTACACCTTC

v_gene: TRBV18
j_gene: TRBJ2-7
abundance: few
d_gene: -
CDR3aa: CASSPLIATGMGSDEQYF
CDR3nt: TGTGCCAGCTCACCTCTGATCGCGACAGGTATGGGTTCTGACGAGCAGTACTTC

v_gene: TRBV20-1
j_gene: TRBJ2-5
abundance: many
d_gene: TRBD2
CDR3aa: CSASHVAAGGQGETQYF
CDR3nt: TGCAGTGCTAGCCACGTTGCGGCGGGGGGGCAGGGGGAGACCCAGTACTTC

v_gene: TRBV11-2
j_gene: TRBJ1-3
abundance: many
d_gene: -
CDR3aa: CASSLASGSGGNTIYF
CDR3nt: TGTGCCAGCAGCTTGGCTTCAGGCTCGGGTGGAAACACCATATATTTT

v_gene: TRBV9
j_gene: TRBJ1-2
abundance: few
d_gene: -
CDR3aa: CASSRTSGTIYGYTF
CDR3nt: TGTGCCAGCAGCCGTACGTCCGGAACGATCTATGGCTACACCTTC

v_gene: TRBV5-8
j_gene: TRBJ2-5
abundance: -
d_gene: TRBD2
CDR3aa: CASSLVLAGNGAQYF
CDR3nt: TGTGCCAGCAGCTTGGTACTAGCGGGAAACGGTGCCCAGTACTTC

v_gene: TRBV5-1
j_gene: TRBJ2-7
abundance: -
d_gene: -
CDR3aa: CASSLGNGVFSYEQYF
CDR3nt: TGCGCCAGCAGCTTGGGGAACGGGGTATTCTCCTACGAGCAGTACTTC

v_gene: TRBV20-1
j_gene: TRBJ1-4
abundance: many
d_gene: -
CDR3aa: CSARVRASEKLFF
CDR3nt: TGCAGTGCTAGAGTCAGGGCAAGTGAAAAACTGTTTTTT

v_gene: TRBV6-1
j_gene: TRBJ2-1
abundance: -
d_gene: -
CDR3aa: CASTPPARGGEQFF
CDR3nt: TGTGCCAGCACCCCACCCGCCAGGGGCGGTGAGCAGTTCTTC

v_gene: TRBV6-5
j_gene: TRBJ1-2
abundance: -
d_gene: TRBD1
CDR3aa: CASSSPRDSVYGYTF
CDR3nt: TGTGCCAGCAGTTCACCCCGGGACAGCGTTTATGGCTACACCTTC

v_gene: TRBV5-1
j_gene: TRBJ1-1
abundance: many
d_gene: -
CDR3aa: CASSINRGGDTEAFF
CDR3nt: TGCGCCAGCAGCATCAATCGGGGTGGTGACACTGAAGCTTTCTTT

v_gene: TRBV5-4
j_gene: TRBJ1-2
abundance: many
d_gene: -
CDR3aa: CASSNEQGFYGYTF
CDR3nt: TGTGCCAGCAGCAACGAACAGGGATTCTATGGCTACACCTTC